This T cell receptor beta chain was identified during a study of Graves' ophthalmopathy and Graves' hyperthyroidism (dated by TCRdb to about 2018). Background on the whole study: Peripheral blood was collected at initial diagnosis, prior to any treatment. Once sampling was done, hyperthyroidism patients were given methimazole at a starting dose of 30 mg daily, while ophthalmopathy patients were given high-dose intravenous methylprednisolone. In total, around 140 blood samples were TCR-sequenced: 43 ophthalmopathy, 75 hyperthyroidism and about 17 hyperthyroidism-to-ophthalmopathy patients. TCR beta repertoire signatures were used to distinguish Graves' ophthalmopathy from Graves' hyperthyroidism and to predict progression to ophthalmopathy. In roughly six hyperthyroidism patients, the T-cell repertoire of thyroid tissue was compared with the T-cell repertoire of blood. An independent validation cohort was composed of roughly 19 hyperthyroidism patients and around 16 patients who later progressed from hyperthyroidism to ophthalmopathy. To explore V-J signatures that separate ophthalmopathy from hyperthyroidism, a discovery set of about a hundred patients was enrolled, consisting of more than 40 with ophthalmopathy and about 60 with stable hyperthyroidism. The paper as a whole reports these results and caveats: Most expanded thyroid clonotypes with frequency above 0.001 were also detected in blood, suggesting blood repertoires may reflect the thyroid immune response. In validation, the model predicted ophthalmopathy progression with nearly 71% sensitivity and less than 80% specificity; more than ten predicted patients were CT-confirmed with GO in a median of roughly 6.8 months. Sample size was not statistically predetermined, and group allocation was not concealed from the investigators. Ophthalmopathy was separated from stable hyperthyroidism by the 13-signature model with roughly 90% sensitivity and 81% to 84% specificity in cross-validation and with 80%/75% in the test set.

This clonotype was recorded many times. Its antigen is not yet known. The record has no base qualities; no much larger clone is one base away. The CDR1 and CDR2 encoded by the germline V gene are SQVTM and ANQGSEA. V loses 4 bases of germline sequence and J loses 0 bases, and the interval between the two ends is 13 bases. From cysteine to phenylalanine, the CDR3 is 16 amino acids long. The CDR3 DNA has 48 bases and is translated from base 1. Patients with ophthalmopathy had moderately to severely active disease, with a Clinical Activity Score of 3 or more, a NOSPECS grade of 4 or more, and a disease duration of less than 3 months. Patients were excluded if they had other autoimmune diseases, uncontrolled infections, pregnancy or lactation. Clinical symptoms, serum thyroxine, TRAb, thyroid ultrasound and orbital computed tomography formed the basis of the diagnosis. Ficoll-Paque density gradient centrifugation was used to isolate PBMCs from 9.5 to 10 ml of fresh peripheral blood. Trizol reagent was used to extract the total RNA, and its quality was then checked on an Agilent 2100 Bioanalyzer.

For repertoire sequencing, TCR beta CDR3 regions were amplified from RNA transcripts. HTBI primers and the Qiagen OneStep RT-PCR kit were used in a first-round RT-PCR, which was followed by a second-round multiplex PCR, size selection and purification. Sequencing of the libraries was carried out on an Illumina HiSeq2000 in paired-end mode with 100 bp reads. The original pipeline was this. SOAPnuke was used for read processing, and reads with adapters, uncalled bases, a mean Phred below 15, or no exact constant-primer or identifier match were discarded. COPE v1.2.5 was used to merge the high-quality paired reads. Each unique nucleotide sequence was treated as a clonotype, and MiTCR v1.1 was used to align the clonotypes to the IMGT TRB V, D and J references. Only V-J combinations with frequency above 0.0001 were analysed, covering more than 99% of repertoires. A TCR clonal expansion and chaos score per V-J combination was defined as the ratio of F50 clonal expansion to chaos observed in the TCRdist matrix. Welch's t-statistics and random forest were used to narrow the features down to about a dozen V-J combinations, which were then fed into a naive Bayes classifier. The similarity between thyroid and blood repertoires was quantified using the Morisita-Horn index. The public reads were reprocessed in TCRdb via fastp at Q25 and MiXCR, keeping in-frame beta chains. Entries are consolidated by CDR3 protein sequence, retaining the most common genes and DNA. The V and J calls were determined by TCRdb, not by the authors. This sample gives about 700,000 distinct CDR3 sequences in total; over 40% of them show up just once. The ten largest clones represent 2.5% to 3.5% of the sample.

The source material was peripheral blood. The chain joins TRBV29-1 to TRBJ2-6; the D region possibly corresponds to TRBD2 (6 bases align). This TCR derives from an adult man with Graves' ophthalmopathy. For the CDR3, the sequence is CSVGPGLASGANVLTF. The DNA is TGCAGCGTTGGACCGGGACTCGCCTCTGGGGCCAACGTCCTGACTTTC.